This T cell receptor (beta chain) came from a study of T-cell memory formation after mild COVID-19. Study information: TCR clusters were mostly donor specific. Regarding the study as a whole: SARS-CoV-2 specificity of second-wave clones peaking day 37 was unconfirmed.

At least ten counts were recorded for this clonotype. What it recognizes is unknown. This CDR3 contains 15 residues. Germline values: CDR1 GTSNPN, CDR2 SVGIG (reference sequence). V lost 0 bases, J lost 4 bases, and 15 bases lay in between. TCRdb analysed the 5' RACE reads with MiXCR anew, one entry per CDR3 protein. The sample has about 350,000 distinct CDR3 sequences; about an eighth are singletons. The sequenced sample was PBMCs or a T cell subset sorted from them (not recorded which). This TCR was recovered from a man aged 18 to 29 who had mild COVID-19 (a few samples of this study predate the infection). Cell type and time point are not known. The chain combines TRBV30 with TRBJ1-1; D is undetermined. CDR3 sequence reads: CAWSVTSRLGTEAFF. As DNA, the CDR3 is TGTGCCTGGAGTGTTACGTCGAGGTTGGGCACTGAAGCTTTCTTT.